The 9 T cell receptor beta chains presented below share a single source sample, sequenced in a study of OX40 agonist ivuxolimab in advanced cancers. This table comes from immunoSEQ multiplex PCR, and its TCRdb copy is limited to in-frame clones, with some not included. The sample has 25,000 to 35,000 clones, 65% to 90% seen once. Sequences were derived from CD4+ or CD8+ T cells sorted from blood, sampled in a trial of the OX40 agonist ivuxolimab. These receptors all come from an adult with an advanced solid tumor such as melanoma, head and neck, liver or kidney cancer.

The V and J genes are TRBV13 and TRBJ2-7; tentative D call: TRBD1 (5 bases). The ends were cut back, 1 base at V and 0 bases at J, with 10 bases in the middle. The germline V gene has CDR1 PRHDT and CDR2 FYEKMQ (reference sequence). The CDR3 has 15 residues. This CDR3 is CASSLVGRASYEQYF. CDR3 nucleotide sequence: TGTGCCAGCAGCTTAGTTGGCAGGGCCTCCTACGAGCAGTACTTC.

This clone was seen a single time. CDR3 in amino acids: CSVDLQGAETQYF. The CDR3 nucleotides are TGCAGCGTTGATTTACAGGGGGCAGAGACCCAGTACTTC. The chain combines TRBV29-1 with TRBJ2-5; 9 bases match TRBD1. With 3 bases clipped from V and 4 bases from J, the junction kept 3 bases outside the gene matches. CDR3 length: 13 residues. The V gene's germline CDR1 is SQVTM and CDR2 ANQGSEA.

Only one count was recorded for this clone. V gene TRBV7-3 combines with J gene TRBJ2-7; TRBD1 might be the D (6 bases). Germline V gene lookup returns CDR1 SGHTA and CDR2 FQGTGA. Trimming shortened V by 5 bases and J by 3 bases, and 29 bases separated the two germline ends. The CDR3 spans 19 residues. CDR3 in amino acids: CASSPSRDNLLHFHYEQYF. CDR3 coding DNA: TGTGCCAGCAGCCCGTCTCGGGACAATCTTTTACATTTCCACTACGAGCAGTACTTC.

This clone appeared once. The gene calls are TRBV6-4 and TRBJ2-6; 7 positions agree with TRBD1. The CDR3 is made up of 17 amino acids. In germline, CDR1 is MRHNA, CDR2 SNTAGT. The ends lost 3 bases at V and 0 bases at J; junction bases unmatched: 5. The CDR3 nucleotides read TGTGCCAGCAGTGAACCGGGACAGCCCTCTGGGGCCAACGTCCTGACTTTC. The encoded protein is CASSEPGQPSGANVLTF.

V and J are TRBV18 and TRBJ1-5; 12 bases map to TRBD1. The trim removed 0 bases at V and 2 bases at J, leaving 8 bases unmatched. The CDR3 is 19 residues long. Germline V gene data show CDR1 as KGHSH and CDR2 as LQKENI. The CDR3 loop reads CASSPPRGQGALGNQPQHF. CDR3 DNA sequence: TGTGCCAGCTCACCACCTCGGGGACAGGGGGCTCTAGGCAATCAGCCCCAGCATTTT.

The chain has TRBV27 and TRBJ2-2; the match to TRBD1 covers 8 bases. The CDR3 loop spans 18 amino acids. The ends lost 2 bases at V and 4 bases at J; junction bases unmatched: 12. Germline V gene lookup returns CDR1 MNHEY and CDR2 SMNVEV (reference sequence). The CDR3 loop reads CASSLISRDRWSTGELFF. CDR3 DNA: TGTGCCAGCAGTTTAATCTCCCGGGACAGGTGGTCCACCGGGGAGCTGTTTTTT.

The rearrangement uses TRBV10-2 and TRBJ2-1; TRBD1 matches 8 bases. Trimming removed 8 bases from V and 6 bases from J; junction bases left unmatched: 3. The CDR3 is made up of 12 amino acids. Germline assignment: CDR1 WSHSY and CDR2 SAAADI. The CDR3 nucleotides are TGCGCCAGCTTAACAGGGGGCAATGAGCAGTTCTTC. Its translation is CASLTGGNEQFF.

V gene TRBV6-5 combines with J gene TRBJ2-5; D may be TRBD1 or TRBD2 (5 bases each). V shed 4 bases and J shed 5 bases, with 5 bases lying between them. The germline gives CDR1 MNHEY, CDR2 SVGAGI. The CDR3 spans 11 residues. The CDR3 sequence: CASSWGETQYF. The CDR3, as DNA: TGTGCCAGCAGTTGGGGGGAGACCCAGTACTTC.

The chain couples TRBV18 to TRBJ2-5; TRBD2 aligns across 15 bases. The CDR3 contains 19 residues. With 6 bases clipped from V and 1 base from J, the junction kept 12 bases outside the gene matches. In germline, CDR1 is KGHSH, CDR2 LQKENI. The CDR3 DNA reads TGTGCCAGCTCCCCAGGTGTGGGACTAGCGGGAGGACTCCAAGAGACCCAGTACTTC. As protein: CASSPGVGLAGGLQETQYF.